The 29 T cell receptor beta chains reported below all come from one sample, sequenced in a study of blood T cell repertoires in COVID-19. Clones were sequenced by immunoSEQ multiplex PCR, and TCRdb holds only the in-frame ones, with some missing. The data hold 150,000 to 200,000 clones, with about 88% observed a single time. The sample was peripheral blood. These receptors all stem from a woman aged 80 or over with acute or convalescent COVID-19.

V is TRBV15 and J is TRBJ2-3, with a possible D match to TRBD2 (6 bases). With 8 bases removed from V and 4 bases from J, the gap between germline ends came to 19 bases. Per germline, CDR1 LNHNV and CDR2 YYDKDF (reference sequence). The CDR3 runs 15 residues. The CDR3 DNA is TGTGCCACCCAGTCCAGGGCGAGGAGGGCAGATACGCAGTATTTT. Its protein is CATQSRARRADTQYF. Filled out from reference TRBV15 and TRBJ2-3, the complete variable domain reads DAMVIQNPRYQVTQFGKPVTLSCSQTLNHNVMYWYQQKSSQAPKLLFHYYDKDFNNEADTPDNFQSRRPNTSFCFLDIRSPGLGDTAMYLCATQSRARRADTQYFGPGTRLTVL.

The V gene is TRBV7-9, the J gene TRBJ2-2, with TRBD2 matching 11 bases. V shed 5 bases, J shed 1 base, and the junction held 6 bases outside the gene matches. This CDR3 spans 17 amino acids. CDR1 and CDR2 from the germline V gene are SEHNR and FQNEAQ (reference sequence). The CDR3 DNA follows: TGTGCCAGCAGCACCGATACTAGCGGGGGGAACACCGGGGAGCTGTTTTTT. This codes for CASSTDTSGGNTGELFF.

With regard to this clone: The junction and the germline gene differ at one end; a read error may be behind it. The chain joins TRBV7-2 to TRBJ2-7; D unclear. The CDR3 length is 9 residues. Per the germline V gene, CDR1 is SGHTA and CDR2 is FQGNSA. The CDR3, as DNA: TGTGCCAGCAGCTTAGGCCGGGACTTC. Protein: CASSLGRDF.

This chain links TRBV19 with TRBJ2-5; D is unresolved. V lost 1 base to trimming and J lost 4 bases, with 7 bases between them. CDR1 is LNHDA and CDR2 is SQIVND in the germline V gene (reference sequence). The CDR3 is 13 amino acids. The CDR3 spells CASSIAGPETQYF. For the CDR3, the DNA is TGTGCCAGTAGTATAGCGGGTCCAGAGACCCAGTACTTC.

This sequence joins TRBV3-1 (or the pseudogene TRBV3-2) and TRBJ1-1; 7 positions agree with TRBD1. CDR1 and CDR2 from the germline V gene are LGHDT and YNNKEL (reference sequence). After removal of 6 bases from V and 5 bases from J, the junction contained 12 bases not matched to a gene. The CDR3 is 15 residues long. Here the CDR3 reads CASRPAGTARTEAFF. DNA of the CDR3: TGTGCCAGCAGACCAGCCGGGACAGCCAGGACTGAAGCTTTCTTT.

The chain carries TRBV5-8 and TRBJ1-4; 8 bases line up with TRBD1. From germline, CDR1 is SGHTS and CDR2 YDEGEE. The V gene end was trimmed by 3 bases and the J gene end by 7 bases; junction bases not matched to a gene: 5. The CDR3 extends over 14 amino acids. The CDR3 sequence is CASSSRQGFEKLFF. The CDR3, as DNA: TGTGCCAGCAGCTCCAGACAGGGGTTTGAAAAACTGTTTTTT.

The V gene is TRBV7-2, the J gene TRBJ2-7, with 11 bases fitting TRBD2. Germline V gives CDR1 SGHTA, CDR2 FQGNSA. V dropped 4 bases and J dropped 5; count of bases not matched to a gene: 10. The CDR3 contains 16 residues. Here the CDR3 reads CASSSRSGRAGNEQYF. The CDR3 bases are TGTGCCAGCAGCTCTCGTAGCGGGAGGGCCGGGAACGAGCAGTACTTC.

The V and J genes are TRBV2 and TRBJ2-3; tentatively, D is TRBD2 (5 bases). CDR3 length: 13 amino acids. V lost 5 bases and J lost 5, with 11 bases in between. Germline V gene lookup returns CDR1 SNHLY and CDR2 FYNNEI. CDR3 DNA: TGTGCCAGCAGTCCAGGACGGGAAGATACGCAGTATTTT. Translating gives CASSPGREDTQYF.

The V and J genes are TRBV5-1 and TRBJ1-1; weak D call: TRBD1 (6 bases). This CDR3 spans 15 amino acids. Trimming left V 4 bases short and J 1 base short, with 14 bases between. Germline CDR1 SGHRS, CDR2 YFSETQ. The CDR3 protein is CASSGGGAGNTEAFF. CDR3 in DNA: TGCGCCAGCAGCGGTGGGGGCGCGGGGAACACTGAAGCTTTCTTT.

For the CDR3, the DNA is TGTGCCAGTAGTACCCCGAGGGGGCATAATGAAAAACTGTTTTTT. Translating it yields CASSTPRGHNEKLFF. The chain combines TRBV19 with TRBJ1-4; 7 nucleotides align to TRBD1. The CDR3 spans 15 residues. CDR1 and CDR2 (germline): LNHDA, SQIVND (reference sequence). Trimming cost V 4 bases and J 4 bases; bases outside gene matches: 6. The entire variable domain, with the rest obtained from reference TRBV19 and TRBJ1-4, is as follows: DGGITQSPKYLFRKEGQNVTLSCEQNLNHDAMYWYRQDPGQGLRLIYYSQIVNDFQKGDIAEGYSVSREKKESFPLTVTSAQKNPTAFYLCASSTPRGHNEKLFFGSGTQLSVL.

The chain carries TRBV10-1 and TRBJ2-5; 7 bases map to TRBD2. This CDR3 is built from 13 residues. With 4 bases clipped from V and 1 base from J, the junction kept 0 bases outside the gene matches. Germline CDR1 WNHNN, CDR2 SYGVQD (reference sequence). CDR3 residues: CASSASGQETQYF. The CDR3 nucleotides read TGCGCCAGCAGTGCTAGCGGCCAAGAGACCCAGTACTTC.

This chain links TRBV19 with TRBJ1-2; the D is unclear. V dropped 0 bases and J dropped 1 base, with 12 bases sitting between them. CDR3 length: 16 residues. Germline CDR1 is LNHDA and CDR2 is SQIVND (reference sequence). DNA for the CDR3: TGTGCCAGTAGTATAGAGAGTTCGCGGGGTAACTATGGCTACACCTTC. Protein sequence: CASSIESSRGNYGYTF. Full variable domain (missing parts from reference TRBV19 and TRBJ1-2): DGGITQSPKYLFRKEGQNVTLSCEQNLNHDAMYWYRQDPGQGLRLIYYSQIVNDFQKGDIAEGYSVSREKKESFPLTVTSAQKNPTAFYLCASSIESSRGNYGYTFGSGTRLTVV.

In this sample, this clone turned up once. The rearrangement links TRBV6-5 to TRBJ2-3, with D possibly being TRBD2 (6 bases). CDR3 length equals 13 residues. Trimming removed 2 bases from V and 7 bases from J, with 10 bases in between. Germline V gene sequence: CDR1 MNHEY, CDR2 SVGAGI. The DNA of the CDR3 is TGTGCCAGCAGTTACGGGCGGGGAAATACGCAGTATTTT. Encoded protein: CASSYGRGNTQYF.

The V and J genes are TRBV11-3 and TRBJ2-2; 14 bases match TRBD2. There are 16 residues in the CDR3. The trim removed 5 bases at V and 7 bases at J, leaving 6 bases unmatched. Per germline, CDR1 SGHNT and CDR2 YENEEA. DNA of the CDR3: TGTGCCAGCAGCCACCGGACTAGCGGGAGGCACGGGGAGCTGTTTTTT. Its protein is CASSHRTSGRHGELFF.

The rearrangement links TRBV6-5 to TRBJ1-4, with TRBD1 matching over 10 bases. Trimming removed 6 bases from V and 8 bases from J; junction bases left unmatched: 9. The CDR3 extends over 15 amino acids. Germline-derived CDR1 and CDR2 are MNHEY and SVGAGI. CDR3: CASRDSGTGAEKLFF. CDR3 coding DNA: TGTGCCAGCAGGGACTCCGGGACAGGGGCGGAAAAACTGTTTTTT.

The chain combines TRBV29-1 with TRBJ2-4; TRBD1 might be the D (5 bases). CDR1 is SQVTM and CDR2 is ANQGSEA in the germline V gene. V lost 8 bases to trimming and J lost 3 bases, with 14 bases between them. The CDR3 length is 13 residues. CDR3: CSPLGDRKNIQYF. The CDR3 coding sequence is TGCAGCCCATTAGGGGATCGCAAAAACATTCAGTACTTC.

V and J are TRBV28 and TRBJ2-5; 9 nucleotides line up with TRBD1. CDR3 length: 15 residues. Germline V gene sequence: CDR1 MDHEN, CDR2 SYDVKM. V shed 11 bases and J 5 bases; nucleotides not matched to a gene: 15. The chain's CDR3 is CAVQGATLQGETQYF. The CDR3 nucleotides are TGTGCCGTACAGGGGGCGACTTTACAAGGGGAGACCCAGTACTTC.

The chain carries TRBV30 and TRBJ2-7; D ambiguous. V gave up 0 bases and J gave up 3 bases, with 6 bases separating them. This CDR3 spans 12 amino acids. Per the germline V gene, CDR1 is GTSNPN and CDR2 is SVGIG (reference sequence). The chain's CDR3 is CAWSVGIYEQYF. The CDR3 DNA reads as TGTGCCTGGAGTGTCGGTATCTACGAGCAGTACTTC.

The V gene is TRBV15, the J gene TRBJ2-3; 7 bases fit TRBD1. The V and J ends lost 3 bases and 6 bases, in that order; junction bases with no gene match: 6. The CDR3 extends over 14 amino acids. Per germline, CDR1 LNHNV and CDR2 YYDKDF (reference sequence). Here the CDR3 DNA reads TGTGCCACCAGCAGTCGACAGGGCTCGGATACGCAGTATTTT. It translates to CATSSRQGSDTQYF.

The chain carries TRBV6-5 and TRBJ2-1; 10 positions match TRBD1. Germline CDR1 and CDR2: MNHEY and SVGAGI. V dropped 5 bases and J dropped 4; count of bases not matched to a gene: 5. The length of the CDR3 is 15 residues. The CDR3 loop is CASSLPGQGYNEQFF. The CDR3 DNA reads as TGTGCCAGCAGTCTACCGGGACAGGGGTACAATGAGCAGTTCTTC.

The gene calls are TRBV4-1 and TRBJ2-7, with 8 nucleotides matching TRBD1. The CDR3 extends over 16 amino acids. J was trimmed by 0 bases and V by 5 bases; bases with no gene match: 9. Germline CDR1 reads MGHRA; CDR2 reads YSYEKL. CDR3: CASSSRVQGGSYEQYF. The CDR3 DNA is TGCGCCAGCAGCTCTCGGGTACAGGGGGGCTCCTACGAGCAGTACTTC.

This chain links TRBV6-5 with TRBJ2-2; TRBD1 matches at 8 bases. In germline, CDR1 is MNHEY, CDR2 SVGAGI. The CDR3 has 15 residues. Trimming cost V 7 bases and J 6 bases; bases outside gene matches: 10. DNA for the CDR3: TGTGCCAGCACCACCCGGGACAGGTCCGCCGGGGAGCTGTTTTTT. Protein product: CASTTRDRSAGELFF.

This clone was observed once. This rearrangement joins TRBV5-1 to TRBJ2-6, with 9 bases that match TRBD1. This CDR3 comprises 17 residues. The junction had 5 bases not matched to a gene; V was cut back by 4 bases and J by 0 bases. The germline CDR1 and CDR2 sequences are SGHRS and YFSETQ. This CDR3 is CASSPGQGTSGANVLTF. CDR3 nucleotide sequence: TGCGCCAGCAGCCCGGGACAGGGAACCTCTGGGGCCAACGTCCTGACTTTC.

The chain carries TRBV2 and TRBJ1-4; 11 nucleotides align to TRBD1. This CDR3 comprises 18 residues. Per germline, CDR1 SNHLY and CDR2 FYNNEI. V was pared by 6 bases and J by 2 bases, with 11 bases of the junction left unmatched. This CDR3 reads CASRSGTGGSGTNEKLFF. CDR3 DNA: TGTGCCAGCAGATCCGGGACAGGGGGGTCCGGGACTAATGAAAAACTGTTTTTT.

J is TRBJ2-3 and V is TRBV7-2, with D possibly TRBD2 on 6 matching bases. Germline CDR1 reads SGHTA; CDR2 reads FQGNSA. CDR3 length: 16 amino acids. Between the trimmed V and J ends, which lost 1 base and 4 bases, there was a span of 15 bases. CDR3 residues: CASSLEPGLLADTQYF. In DNA form, the CDR3 reads TGTGCCAGCAGCTTAGAGCCGGGACTGCTCGCAGATACGCAGTATTTT. Filled out from reference TRBV7-2 and TRBJ2-3, the complete variable domain reads GAGVSQSPSNKVTEKGKDVELRCDPISGHTALYWYRQSLGQGLEFLIYFQGNSAPDKSGLPSDRFSAERTGGSVSTLTIQRTQQEDSAVYLCASSLEPGLLADTQYFGPGTRLTVL.

The chain combines TRBV30 with TRBJ1-5; D is unclear. This CDR3 is built from 13 residues. Germline V gives CDR1 GTSNPN, CDR2 SVGIG (reference sequence). V was clipped by 0 bases and J by 2 bases, with 5 bases between them. The CDR3 loop reads CAWSVAGNQPQHF. CDR3 in DNA: TGTGCCTGGAGTGTGGCAGGCAATCAGCCCCAGCATTTT.

This clone was detected once. This chain joins TRBV19 and TRBJ1-1; no clear D. The germline CDR1 and CDR2 sequences are LNHDA and SQIVND (reference sequence). Trimming removed 6 bases at V and 5 bases at J, with 16 bases between. This CDR3 is 14 amino acids long. The CDR3 protein is CASRDGESYTEAFF. The CDR3 DNA reads as TGTGCCAGTAGGGACGGGGAGTCCTATACTGAAGCTTTCTTT. Complete variable domain (other parts from reference TRBV19 and TRBJ1-1): DGGITQSPKYLFRKEGQNVTLSCEQNLNHDAMYWYRQDPGQGLRLIYYSQIVNDFQKGDIAEGYSVSREKKESFPLTVTSAQKNPTAFYLCASRDGESYTEAFFGQGTRLTVV.

V gene TRBV7-2 combines with J gene TRBJ1-6; 8 bases fit TRBD1. There are 16 residues in the CDR3. With V trimmed by 5 bases and J by 1 base, 4 bases remained unmatched. CDR1 is SGHTA and CDR2 is FQGNSA in the germline V gene. CDR3 bases: TGTGCCAGCAGCGCAGGACAGGGTTCCTATAATTCACCCCTCCACTTT. Translated, it gives CASSAGQGSYNSPLHF.

This chain connects TRBV3-1 (or the pseudogene TRBV3-2) to TRBJ1-5; D remains ambiguous. The CDR3 has 13 residues. Deletions cut 8 bases from V and 1 base from J, with 9 bases between. Germline CDR1 LGHDT, CDR2 YNNKEL (reference sequence). CDR3 nucleotides: TGTGCCAGCTCTAGCCGGAGCAATCAGCCCCAGCATTTT. Encoded protein: CASSSRSNQPQHF.